This T cell receptor beta chain was identified during a study of T cell changes during pregnancy in multiple sclerosis. CDR1 and CDR2 (germline): WNHNN, SYGVQD (reference sequence). The CDR3 contains 15 residues. V was clipped by 0 bases and J by 7 bases; unmatched bases: 5. The assay was immunoSEQ multiplex PCR, and TCRdb's table has in-frame clones only and misses some. This table holds approximately 52,000 clones, 88% found once. Specimen: CD4+ T cells from peripheral blood mononuclear cells, collected in the second trimester of pregnancy. The TCR sequence derives from a female donor with multiple sclerosis, enrolled in a pregnancy study. V usage is TRBV10-1 and J usage is TRBJ2-1; 8 nucleotides match TRBD2. The CDR3 sequence is CASSESSGSKNEQFF. CDR3 DNA: TGCGCCAGCAGTGAGTCCAGCGGGAGTAAAAATGAGCAGTTCTTC.